Shown below are 27 T cell receptor beta chains from a single sample sequenced in a study of blood T cell repertoires in COVID-19. Profiling relied on immunoSEQ multiplex PCR, and the TCRdb table lists in-frame clones only, not all of them. The sample yields some 250,000 clones, approximately 88% seen once. The sequenced sample consisted of peripheral blood. The receptors originated from a woman under 40 with acute or convalescent COVID-19.

The chain combines TRBV11-2 with TRBJ2-1, with unresolved D. With 1 base removed from V and 2 bases from J, the gap between germline ends came to 12 bases. The germline gives CDR1 SGHAT, CDR2 FQNNGV. The CDR3 spans 16 residues. The CDR3 loop reads CASSLGKLMAYNEQFF. The CDR3 DNA sequence: TGTGCCAGCAGCTTAGGCAAGCTAATGGCCTACAATGAGCAGTTCTTC.

This clone was recorded once. This CDR3 is CASSRTGGGTDTQYF. The CDR3 region has the DNA TGTGCCAGCAGCCGGACCGGGGGGGGAACAGATACGCAGTATTTT. This chain connects TRBV5-4 to TRBJ2-3, with TRBD2 identical over 8 bases. The ends lost 4 bases at V and 3 bases at J; junction bases unmatched: 7. The CDR3 has 15 residues. The germline gives CDR1 SGHNT, CDR2 YYREEE (reference sequence). The complete variable domain, with remaining parts taken from reference TRBV5-4 and TRBJ2-3, reads ETGVTQSPTHLIKTRGQQVTLRCSSQSGHNTVSWYQQALGQGPQFIFQYYREEENGRGNFPPRFSGLQFPNYSSELNVNALELDDSALYLCASSRTGGGTDTQYFGPGTRLTVL.

This chain joins TRBV2 and TRBJ2-3; 7 bases are a match to TRBD2. The CDR3 is 17 amino acids. The germline CDR1 and CDR2 sequences are SNHLY and FYNNEI. The V gene end was trimmed by 5 bases and the J gene end by 2 bases; junction bases not matched to a gene: 13. The CDR3 here is CASSYSPGRSTTDTQYF. The CDR3 DNA sequence: TGTGCCAGCAGTTACAGCCCCGGGAGGTCAACCACAGATACGCAGTATTTT. The variable domain in full, with the rest retrieved from reference TRBV2 and TRBJ2-3, is EPEVTQTPSHQVTQMGQEVILRCVPISNHLYFYWYRQILGQKVEFLVSFYNNEISEKSEIFDDQFSVERPDGSNFTLKIRSTKLEDSAMYFCASSYSPGRSTTDTQYFGPGTRLTVL.

This rearrangement joins TRBV2 to TRBJ1-5; 7 bases fit TRBD1. V dropped 4 bases and J dropped 7; count of bases not matched to a gene: 4. The germline V gene encodes CDR1 SNHLY and CDR2 FYNNEI. The CDR3 runs 13 residues. The CDR3 DNA reads as TGTGCCAGCAGTGGGGACAGTCGGCAGCCCCAGCATTTT. Translating gives CASSGDSRQPQHF.

Turning to this clone: The junction shows a germline mismatch at one end, possibly a read error. The chain carries TRBV24-1 and TRBJ2-1, with 7 bases that match TRBD1. The CDR3 spans 14 residues. CDR1 is KGHDR and CDR2 is SFDVKD in the germline V gene. As DNA, the CDR3 is TGTGCCACCAGTGGTTTGACAGGGCGAGCTGAGCAGTTCTTC. It codes for CATSGLTGRAEQFF.

This sequence joins TRBV6-5 and TRBJ1-1, with a tentative D call TRBD1 (5 bases). Germline V CDR1 and CDR2: MNHEY, SVGAGI. The CDR3 runs to 15 residues. CDR3 sequence (DNA): TGTCGGGCCTCCAGGGATCTCGTTGCAAACACTGAAGCTTTCTTT. Its protein product is CRASRDLVANTEAFF.

The chain uses TRBV5-4 and TRBJ1-4; 8 positions agree with TRBD1. Germline CDR1 and CDR2: SGHNT and YYREEE (reference sequence). Germline trimming cut 0 bases from V and 3 bases from J; bases unmatched to any gene: 7. This CDR3 spans 17 amino acids. CDR3 in DNA: TGTGCCAGCAGCTTGGGATACCAGGGGGCGGCTAATGAAAAACTGTTTTTT. It specifies CASSLGYQGAANEKLFF.

The chain links TRBV4-3 to TRBJ2-7; 7 nucleotides line up with TRBD1. The J segment lost 4 bases and the V segment lost 4 bases, leaving 10 bases of the junction unmatched. This CDR3 region has 15 residues. CDR1 is LGHNA, CDR2 YSLEER, per germline. CDR3 sequence (DNA): TGCGCCAGCAGCCCAACAGGGGCTCTAAATTACGAGCAGTACTTC. Its translation: CASSPTGALNYEQYF.

J is TRBJ1-1 and V is TRBV27; 7 nucleotides line up with TRBD1. V shed 2 bases and J 1 base; nucleotides not matched to a gene: 4. The CDR3 is 15 amino acids. CDR1 and CDR2 (germline): MNHEY, SMNVEV (reference sequence). CDR3 coding DNA: TGTGCCAGCAGTTTAGTTGGGACAGCGAACACTGAAGCTTTCTTT. It yields the protein CASSLVGTANTEAFF.

The J gene is TRBJ2-3, the V gene TRBV30; 11 nucleotides line up with TRBD1. Germline values: CDR1 GTSNPN, CDR2 SVGIG (reference sequence). The V and J ends lost 4 bases and 6 bases, in that order; junction bases with no gene match: 6. This CDR3 comprises 14 residues. DNA for the CDR3: TGTGCCTGGAACGGACAGGGGGCAGGGGATACGCAGTATTTT. Protein product: CAWNGQGAGDTQYF.

V is TRBV6-2 or TRBV6-3 and J is TRBJ1-4; D remains ambiguous. Trimming left V 5 bases short and J 1 base short, with 14 bases between. Germline CDR1 reads MNHEY; CDR2 reads SVGEGT. The CDR3 contains 16 residues. Here the CDR3 reads CASSPGSRRTNEKLFF. In nucleotides, the CDR3 is TGTGCCAGCAGTCCCGGGTCGAGAAGAACTAATGAAAAACTGTTTTTT.

This chain joins TRBV27 and TRBJ2-5; a weak D match, TRBD2 (6 bases). V gave up 8 bases and J gave up 5 bases, with 18 bases separating them. Germline CDR1 MNHEY, CDR2 SMNVEV (reference sequence). This CDR3 has 14 amino acids. The CDR3 sequence is CASGFPGLRETQYF. CDR3 sequence (DNA): TGTGCCAGCGGATTCCCGGGACTGAGGGAGACCCAGTACTTC.

The chain recombines TRBV27 with TRBJ2-3; D is uncertain. V lost 3 bases, J lost 4 bases, and 8 bases lay in between. This CDR3 spans 13 amino acids. CDR1 MNHEY and CDR2 SMNVEV come from the germline V gene (reference sequence). CDR3 in DNA: TGTGCCAGCAGTTTCGGCGGCTCAGATACGCAGTATTTT. Translating it yields CASSFGGSDTQYF.

The V gene is TRBV30, the J gene TRBJ2-4; 9 nucleotides align to TRBD2. Unmatched junction bases numbered 3, after V lost 7 bases and J lost 8 bases. CDR1 GTSNPN and CDR2 SVGIG come from the germline V gene (reference sequence). CDR3 length equals 11 residues. CDR3 loop: CASGGGDIQYF. As DNA, the CDR3 is TGTGCCTCGGGCGGGGGGGACATTCAGTACTTC.

The V and J genes are TRBV21-1 and TRBJ1-3; TRBD1 is the table's D call and was not checked against the DNA. TRBV21-1 is annotated as a pseudogene. This CDR3 has 16 residues. CDR3 DNA: TGTGCCAGCAGCAAGGGACAGACCCCCTCTGGAAACACCATATATTTT. As protein: CASSKGQTPSGNTIYF.

V is TRBV6-4 and J is TRBJ1-6, with D uncertain. In germline, CDR1 is MRHNA, CDR2 SNTAGT. The CDR3 consists of 16 residues. V was clipped by 2 bases and J by 7 bases, with 15 bases between them. CDR3 coding DNA: TGTGCCAGCAGTGACAACGGCCCCGGGAGGAATTCACCCCTCCACTTT. Its protein is CASSDNGPGRNSPLHF.

The V gene is TRBV6-2 or TRBV6-3, the J gene TRBJ2-2, with D possibly TRBD1 on 6 matching bases. The length of the CDR3 is 15 residues. In germline, CDR1 is MNHEY, CDR2 SVGEGT. Trimming took off 2 bases at V and 6 bases at J, with 13 bases between the two ends. The CDR3 here is CASSYRTVGPGELFF. CDR3 sequence (DNA): TGTGCCAGCAGTTACAGGACAGTCGGACCCGGGGAGCTGTTTTTT.

The genes are TRBV3-1 (or the pseudogene TRBV3-2) and TRBJ2-7, with 13 positions matching TRBD2. With V trimmed by 4 bases and J by 2 bases, 5 bases remained unmatched. CDR3 size: 16 residues. Germline V gene lookup returns CDR1 LGHDT and CDR2 YNNKEL (reference sequence). CDR3 amino acids: CASSPLGLAGAYEQYF. The CDR3 nucleotides are TGTGCCAGCAGCCCCCTCGGACTAGCGGGAGCCTACGAGCAGTACTTC.

This chain links TRBV7-9 with TRBJ2-1; 7 bases are shared with TRBD2. V dropped 3 bases and J dropped 1; count of bases not matched to a gene: 3. The V gene's germline CDR1 is SEHNR and CDR2 FQNEAQ (reference sequence). This CDR3 contains 15 residues. CDR3 residues: CASSFSGASYNEQFF. CDR3 DNA sequence: TGTGCCAGCAGCTTCAGCGGGGCATCCTACAATGAGCAGTTCTTC.

V gene TRBV14 combines with J gene TRBJ2-5; 7 positions match TRBD1. Germline trimming cut 1 base from V and 1 base from J; bases unmatched to any gene: 3. Germline values: CDR1 SGHDN, CDR2 FVKESK. The CDR3 is made up of 15 amino acids. CDR3 loop: CASSQATGPQETQYF. DNA of the CDR3: TGTGCCAGCAGCCAAGCGACAGGGCCCCAAGAGACCCAGTACTTC.

The chain links TRBV5-4 to TRBJ2-3, with TRBD1 matching over 7 bases. Per the germline V gene, CDR1 is SGHNT and CDR2 is YYREEE (reference sequence). The CDR3 extends over 16 amino acids. V gave up 4 bases and J gave up 2 bases; unmatched junction bases: 10. CDR3 coding DNA: TGTGCCAGCAGCCGTCCCAGACAGGGTGTCACAGATACGCAGTATTTT. Its protein product is CASSRPRQGVTDTQYF.

The CDR3 loop reads CASSIITGSQPQHF. The DNA for the CDR3 is TGTGCCAGTAGTATAATAACAGGGAGTCAGCCCCAGCATTTT. V gene TRBV19 combines with J gene TRBJ1-5; a possible D gene is TRBD1 (6 bases). The CDR3 is made up of 14 amino acids. Germline V gene data show CDR1 as LNHDA and CDR2 as SQIVND (reference sequence). V was cut by 2 bases and J by 6 bases, with 11 bases left in between.

This chain uses TRBV29-1 with TRBJ2-7; D is possibly TRBD2 (6 bases). This CDR3 contains 15 residues. Trimming took 3 bases from V and 5 from J, leaving 20 bases between them. The germline V gene encodes CDR1 SQVTM and CDR2 ANQGSEA. CDR3: CSVEGIAGPENEQYF. CDR3 in DNA: TGCAGCGTTGAGGGGATTGCGGGGCCCGAAAACGAGCAGTACTTC.

This clone came up a few times. This chain connects TRBV13 to TRBJ2-7; 10 nucleotides match TRBD2. This CDR3 spans 14 amino acids. The J segment lost 4 bases and the V segment lost 6 bases, leaving 6 bases of the junction unmatched. Germline V gene sequence: CDR1 PRHDT, CDR2 FYEKMQ (reference sequence). The CDR3 is CASRDSGRTYEQYF. In DNA, the CDR3 is TGTGCCAGCAGGGATAGCGGGAGGACGTACGAGCAGTACTTC.

The genes are TRBV30 and TRBJ1-1, with D possibly TRBD1 on 6 matching bases. Per the germline V gene, CDR1 is GTSNPN and CDR2 is SVGIG (reference sequence). The length of the CDR3 is 12 residues. Trimming left V 8 bases short and J 4 bases short, with 14 bases between. As DNA, the CDR3 is TGTGCCACAAATGTAGGGGGCACTGAAGCTTTCTTT. This encodes CATNVGGTEAFF.

This chain joins TRBV27 and TRBJ2-7; tentative D call: TRBD1 (5 bases). The V and J ends lost 0 bases and 4 bases respectively, with 10 bases between them. This CDR3 is built from 14 residues. The germline CDR1 and CDR2 sequences are MNHEY and SMNVEV (reference sequence). CDR3 nucleotide sequence: TGTGCCAGCAGTTTATCCAGGGCGCTTTACGAGCAGTACTTC. This translates into CASSLSRALYEQYF.

This clone appeared a few times. The chain joins TRBV13 to TRBJ2-2; 7 bases are shared with TRBD2. The germline CDR1 and CDR2 sequences are PRHDT and FYEKMQ (reference sequence). V shed 5 bases, J shed 6 bases, and the junction held 3 bases outside the gene matches. The CDR3 runs 13 residues. CDR3 amino acids: CASSPTSPGELFF. The CDR3 DNA is TGTGCCAGCAGCCCGACTAGCCCCGGGGAGCTGTTTTTT.